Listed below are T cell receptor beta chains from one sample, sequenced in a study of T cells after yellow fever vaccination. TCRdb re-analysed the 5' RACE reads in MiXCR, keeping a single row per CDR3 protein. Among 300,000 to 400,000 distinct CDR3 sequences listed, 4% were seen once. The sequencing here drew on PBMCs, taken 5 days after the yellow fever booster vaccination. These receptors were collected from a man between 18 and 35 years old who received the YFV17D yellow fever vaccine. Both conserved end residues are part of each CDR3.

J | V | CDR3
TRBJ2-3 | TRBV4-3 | CASSQESVVYTDTQYF
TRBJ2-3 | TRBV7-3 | CASSKTYSTDTQYF
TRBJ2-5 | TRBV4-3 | CASSHQRGEETQYF
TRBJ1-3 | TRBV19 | CASSGTGTVSGNTIYF
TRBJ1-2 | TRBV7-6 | CASSPREGAYGYTF
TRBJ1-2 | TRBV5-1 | CASSLDETGLYYGYTF
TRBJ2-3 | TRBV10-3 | CAISESTNLQGLLVYTQYF
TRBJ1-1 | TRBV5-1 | CASSSEAFF
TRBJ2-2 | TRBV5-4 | CASSNQGGAGELFF
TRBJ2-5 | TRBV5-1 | CASSVAGDQNQETQYF
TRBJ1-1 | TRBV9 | CASSVGVGDRAFF
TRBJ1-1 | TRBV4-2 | CASTHTPMNTEAFF
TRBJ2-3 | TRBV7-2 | CASSSPVRASGGQLDTQYF
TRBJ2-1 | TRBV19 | CASMAGGSNEQFF
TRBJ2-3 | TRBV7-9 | CASSLGGALSDTQYF
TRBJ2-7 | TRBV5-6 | CASSLEFGPHYEQYF
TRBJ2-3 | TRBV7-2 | CASRLGRGPDTQYF